One and the same sample provided the 4 T cell receptor beta chains below, sequenced in a study of blood T cell repertoires in COVID-19. Sequenced by immunoSEQ multiplex PCR; TCRdb stores in-frame clones only, minus some. Here the sample spans approximately 280,000 clones, around 84% being singletons. Sample: PBMCs or T cells enriched from blood (not recorded which). Receptor source: a woman between 50 and 59 years old who had recovered from COVID-19.

This rearrangement joins TRBV4-3 to TRBJ2-1; D is perhaps TRBD1 (5 bases). Germline CDR1 is LGHNA and CDR2 is YSLEER. This CDR3 has 16 amino acids. With 2 bases removed from V and 7 bases from J, the gap between germline ends came to 18 bases. The chain's CDR3 is CASSQPPDKPINEQFF. CDR3 DNA: TGCGCCAGCAGCCAACCCCCGGACAAGCCGATTAATGAGCAGTTCTTC.

The rearrangement uses TRBV5-1 and TRBJ1-2; 7 nucleotides match TRBD1. CDR1 is SGHRS, CDR2 YFSETQ, per germline. V shed 4 bases and J 5 bases; nucleotides not matched to a gene: 5. The CDR3 loop spans 13 amino acids. The CDR3 DNA sequence: TGCGCCAGCAGCCCAATGGGACAGTATGGCTACACCTTC. Translating it yields CASSPMGQYGYTF.

This rearrangement joins TRBV5-1 to TRBJ2-7; D call uncertain. Germline V lookup: CDR1 SGHRS, CDR2 YFSETQ. The CDR3 runs 14 residues. Trimming pared 0 bases from V and 3 bases from J, leaving 10 bases between. In DNA form, the CDR3 reads TGCGCCAGCAGCTTGGGGAACAGTGACTACGAGCAGTACTTC. Its protein product is CASSLGNSDYEQYF.

The chain is built from TRBV9 and TRBJ1-2, with 8 positions matching TRBD1. The germline V gene encodes CDR1 SGDLS and CDR2 YYNGEE. After removal of 3 bases from V and 8 bases from J, the junction contained 15 bases not matched to a gene. The length of the CDR3 is 16 residues. The CDR3 DNA reads as TGTGCCAGCAGCGGGATAGGCACAGGGGGGTCCTACGGCTACACCTTC. This codes for CASSGIGTGGSYGYTF.